One T cell receptor (beta chain) is described in this entry. Authors' methods: Amplification from reference gene primers served as the basis for estimated nucleated cell counts. The method was immunoSEQ multiplex PCR; TCRdb's version includes in-frame clones alone and lacks a portion of them. V and J calls and clone size come straight from that table; D and trimming were deduced from the DNA. The sample shows approximately 70,000 clones, around nine tenths of them seen only once. This entry belongs to a study of blood T cell repertoires in COVID-19. Across the study: Researchers got acute and convalescent COVID-19 samples from the United States, Italy and Spain. From T cells, B-cell-depleted T cells, or PBMCs came the material, which was cDNA or gDNA.

V gave up 1 base and J gave up 15 bases; unmatched junction bases: 16. Looked up from germline, CDR1 is LNHDA and CDR2 is SQIVND (reference sequence). The CDR3 is made up of 16 amino acids. The TCR originated in a woman in her sixties or seventies with acute or convalescent COVID-19. The sample taken for sequencing was peripheral blood. The V and J genes are TRBV19 and TRBJ2-1; 9 nucleotides line up with TRBD2. The CDR3 DNA is TGTGCCAGTAGTATAGGGGCGGGGGGGCTTCTTTTAAAACCGTTCTTC. Translating it yields CASSIGAGGLLLKPFF.